These T cell receptor beta chains were read from a single sample in a study of T cell responses to AZD1222 COVID-19 vaccine. Profiled with immunoSEQ multiplex PCR; TCRdb holds only in-frame clones, not every one. The table has 150,000 to 200,000 clones, 92% seen once. The sample consisted of peripheral blood, taken on day 0 of AZD1222 vaccination. Every receptor here comes from an adult in good health. CDR3s include the opening cysteine and the closing phenylalanine or tryptophan. A D gene is named only where the DNA matches it firmly. Size values are once, few and many counts, or a class for expanded clones, and some rows have none.

d_call: NA
v_call: TRBV24-1
clone_size: NA
j_call: TRBJ1-1
cdr3_nt: TGTGCCACCAGTGATTCCAGGCGGGGAGGCACTGAAGCTTTCTTT
cdr3_aa: CATSDSRRGGTEAFF

d_call: TRBD1
v_call: TRBV5-5
clone_size: NA
j_call: TRBJ1-2
cdr3_nt: TGTGCCAGCAGCTCAGAGACACGGACAGGGGACTATGGCTACACCTTC
cdr3_aa: CASSSETRTGDYGYTF

d_call: NA
v_call: TRBV10-2
clone_size: NA
j_call: TRBJ2-7
cdr3_nt: TGCGCCAGCAGTGAGTCCCGAGAGGGGGGCTACGAGCAGTACTTC
cdr3_aa: CASSESREGGYEQYF

d_call: NA
v_call: TRBV27
clone_size: NA
j_call: TRBJ1-6
cdr3_nt: TGTGCCAGCGCTGACAGTTATAATTCACCCCTCCACTTT
cdr3_aa: CASADSYNSPLHF

d_call: TRBD1
v_call: TRBV6-5
clone_size: NA
j_call: TRBJ2-3
cdr3_nt: TGTGCCAGCAGTTTAGGGACAGTCTCGGATACGCAGTATTTT
cdr3_aa: CASSLGTVSDTQYF

d_call: TRBD2
v_call: TRBV28
clone_size: NA
j_call: TRBJ2-3
cdr3_nt: TGTGCCAGCAAGCGGCGGGAGGGAGTTACGCAGTATTTT
cdr3_aa: CASKRREGVTQYF

d_call: TRBD2
v_call: TRBV10-1
clone_size: NA
j_call: TRBJ2-5
cdr3_nt: TGCGCCAGCAGTGAGAGGACTAGTGGAGAGACCCAGTACTTC
cdr3_aa: CASSERTSGETQYF

d_call: NA
v_call: TRBV6-2/TRBV6-3
clone_size: NA
j_call: TRBJ2-3
cdr3_nt: TGTGCCAGCAGTTACTGGGCTAGCGGCACAGATACGCAGTATTTT
cdr3_aa: CASSYWASGTDTQYF

d_call: NA
v_call: TRBV7-8
clone_size: once
j_call: TRBJ1-4
cdr3_nt: TGTGCCAGCAGCTTAAGGCCTATTAATCGGGAAAAACTGTTTTTT
cdr3_aa: CASSLRPINREKLFF

d_call: NA
v_call: TRBV19
clone_size: NA
j_call: TRBJ1-2
cdr3_nt: TGTGCCAGTAGTATAAGTGTGGACGGCTACACCTTC
cdr3_aa: CASSISVDGYTF

d_call: NA
v_call: TRBV27
clone_size: NA
j_call: TRBJ1-1
cdr3_nt: TGTGCCAGCAGTTTTCCGGGGAGCACTGAAGCTTTCTTT
cdr3_aa: CASSFPGSTEAFF

d_call: NA
v_call: TRBV5-5
clone_size: NA
j_call: TRBJ2-5
cdr3_nt: TGTGCCAGCAGCCTCGAGGACACCCGGGGTGAGACCCAGTACTTC
cdr3_aa: CASSLEDTRGETQYF

d_call: NA
v_call: TRBV13
clone_size: NA
j_call: TRBJ1-3
cdr3_nt: TGTGCCAGCAGCTCCAAGACAGGAACCTCTGGAAACACCATATATTTT
cdr3_aa: CASSSKTGTSGNTIYF

d_call: NA
v_call: TRBV5-4
clone_size: NA
j_call: TRBJ1-6
cdr3_nt: TGTGCCAGCAGCTTGAGTATTGGGGGTAATAATTCACCCCTCCACTTT
cdr3_aa: CASSLSIGGNNSPLHF

d_call: NA
v_call: TRBV27
clone_size: NA
j_call: TRBJ1-4
cdr3_nt: TGTGCCAGCAGTCCACGGGTCACTAATGAAAAACTGTTTTTT
cdr3_aa: CASSPRVTNEKLFF

d_call: NA
v_call: TRBV11-2
clone_size: NA
j_call: TRBJ1-1
cdr3_nt: TGTGCCAGCAGCCCGGCGGGGCGCGGTGAAGCTTTCTTT
cdr3_aa: CASSPAGRGEAFF

d_call: TRBD1
v_call: TRBV19
clone_size: NA
j_call: TRBJ1-5
cdr3_nt: TGTGCCAGTAGTATAGACCCGGGACAGGTTTGGGGCAATCAGCCCCAGCATTTT
cdr3_aa: CASSIDPGQVWGNQPQHF

d_call: TRBD1
v_call: TRBV6-1
clone_size: few
j_call: TRBJ2-7
cdr3_nt: TGTGCCAGCAGTGAAGGGGACAGGGGGCAATTTCGGTACTTC
cdr3_aa: CASSEGDRGQFRYF

d_call: TRBD2
v_call: TRBV6-2/TRBV6-3
clone_size: NA
j_call: TRBJ2-1
cdr3_nt: TGTGCCAGCAGTCCGTCGTTGGGAGCGGGAAGATCTGAGTTCTTC
cdr3_aa: CASSPSLGAGRSEFF

d_call: NA
v_call: TRBV4-3
clone_size: NA
j_call: TRBJ1-2
cdr3_nt: TGCGCCAGCAGCCAGGCGGGCCACGCCACCCTCTATGGCTACACCTTC
cdr3_aa: CASSQAGHATLYGYTF

d_call: NA
v_call: TRBV25-1
clone_size: NA
j_call: TRBJ2-1
cdr3_nt: TGTGCCAGCAGTGATTTGCCCAATGAGCAGTTCTTC
cdr3_aa: CASSDLPNEQFF

d_call: TRBD1
v_call: TRBV19
clone_size: NA
j_call: TRBJ1-1
cdr3_nt: TGTGCCAGTAGTAATCCGACAGGGGGCACTGAAGCTTTCTTT
cdr3_aa: CASSNPTGGTEAFF

d_call: TRBD1
v_call: TRBV6-5
clone_size: NA
j_call: TRBJ1-1
cdr3_nt: TGTGCCAGCAGTTACCGGGACAGGGGGCTTACTGAAGCTTTCTTT
cdr3_aa: CASSYRDRGLTEAFF

d_call: TRBD2
v_call: TRBV9
clone_size: once
j_call: TRBJ2-7
cdr3_nt: TGTGCCAGCAGCGCGGAGCGGGAGGGCCCTGGGTACGAGCAGTACTTC
cdr3_aa: CASSAEREGPGYEQYF

d_call: TRBD2
v_call: TRBV2
clone_size: NA
j_call: TRBJ2-1
cdr3_nt: TGTGCCAGCAGTGAAGCGCTTGGCGGGGGGAGGTACAATGAGCAGTTCTTC
cdr3_aa: CASSEALGGGRYNEQFF

d_call: NA
v_call: TRBV5-6
clone_size: few
j_call: TRBJ1-4
cdr3_nt: TGTGCCAGCAGCTTCTTATCATCGGCTGCAGGTGTTTTT
cdr3_aa: CASSFLSSAAGVF

d_call: NA
v_call: TRBV15
clone_size: once
j_call: TRBJ1-3
cdr3_nt: TGTGCCTCTCGAGACCACGGCTCTGGAAACACCATATATTTT
cdr3_aa: CASRDHGSGNTIYF

d_call: NA
v_call: TRBV6-5
clone_size: NA
j_call: TRBJ2-7
cdr3_nt: TGTGCCAGCAAGCCCTCAGGGGGGTCCTACGAGCAGTACTTC
cdr3_aa: CASKPSGGSYEQYF

d_call: NA
v_call: TRBV6-5
clone_size: NA
j_call: TRBJ1-1
cdr3_nt: TGTGCCAGCACCTCAGCGGGGGGCACTGAAGCTTTCTTT
cdr3_aa: CASTSAGGTEAFF

d_call: TRBD1
v_call: TRBV4-1
clone_size: NA
j_call: TRBJ2-7
cdr3_nt: TGCGCCAGCAGCCCTCGGACAGGGGAGCTCTACGAGCAGTACTTC
cdr3_aa: CASSPRTGELYEQYF

d_call: NA
v_call: TRBV4-1
clone_size: NA
j_call: TRBJ2-3
cdr3_nt: TGCGCCAGCAGCCACATCCGGGACACTCCGACAGATACGCAGTATTTT
cdr3_aa: CASSHIRDTPTDTQYF

d_call: NA
v_call: TRBV5-1
clone_size: NA
j_call: TRBJ2-5
cdr3_nt: TGCGCCAGCAGCTTTTCGGGGGCAGTGGAGACCCAGTACTTC
cdr3_aa: CASSFSGAVETQYF

d_call: TRBD1
v_call: TRBV5-1
clone_size: NA
j_call: TRBJ2-2
cdr3_nt: TGCGCCAGCAGCTTAACAACAGGGGCTGGGGAGCTGTTTTTT
cdr3_aa: CASSLTTGAGELFF

d_call: TRBD1
v_call: TRBV5-1
clone_size: NA
j_call: TRBJ2-1
cdr3_nt: TGCGCCAGCAGCGCAGGACAGGGGGATAACAATGAGCAGTTCTTC
cdr3_aa: CASSAGQGDNNEQFF

d_call: NA
v_call: TRBV6-5
clone_size: NA
j_call: TRBJ2-6
cdr3_nt: TGTGCCAGCACGATCTCTGGGGCCAACGTCCTGACTTTC
cdr3_aa: CASTISGANVLTF

d_call: TRBD1
v_call: TRBV5-1
clone_size: NA
j_call: TRBJ1-1
cdr3_nt: TGCGCCAGCAGCTTCCCCCAGGGGGCCCAAAATGAAGCTTTCTTT
cdr3_aa: CASSFPQGAQNEAFF

d_call: NA
v_call: TRBV29-1
clone_size: NA
j_call: TRBJ2-3
cdr3_nt: TGCAGCGTCCTAGACAGGCAAGGGAGCACAGATACGCAGTATTTT
cdr3_aa: CSVLDRQGSTDTQYF

d_call: TRBD1
v_call: TRBV4-3
clone_size: NA
j_call: TRBJ1-2
cdr3_nt: TGCGCCAGCAGCCAAGAAATACAGGGGAATCTCTATGGCTACACCTTC
cdr3_aa: CASSQEIQGNLYGYTF

d_call: NA
v_call: TRBV19
clone_size: NA
j_call: TRBJ1-6
cdr3_nt: TGTGCCAGTAGTCTCCCCTTATCCGCCTCACCCCTCCACTTT
cdr3_aa: CASSLPLSASPLHF

d_call: NA
v_call: TRBV18
clone_size: NA
j_call: TRBJ1-1
cdr3_nt: TGTGCCAGCTCAGGAATGAACACTGAAGCTTTCTTT
cdr3_aa: CASSGMNTEAFF

d_call: TRBD1
v_call: TRBV7-2
clone_size: NA
j_call: TRBJ2-1
cdr3_nt: TGTGCCAGCAGCTCGGGACAGGGCTCCTACAATGAGCAGTTCTTC
cdr3_aa: CASSSGQGSYNEQFF

d_call: NA
v_call: TRBV2
clone_size: once
j_call: TRBJ1-2
cdr3_nt: TGTGCCAGCAGTGCAGGGACGTTTAGTGGTGGCTACACCTTC
cdr3_aa: CASSAGTFSGGYTF

d_call: TRBD1
v_call: TRBV28
clone_size: NA
j_call: TRBJ2-1
cdr3_nt: TGTGCCAGCAGTACACCGGGACAGGGGGCCAATGAGCAGTTCTTC
cdr3_aa: CASSTPGQGANEQFF

d_call: NA
v_call: TRBV18
clone_size: NA
j_call: TRBJ1-2
cdr3_nt: TGTGCCAGCTCACCCTTGGGGGTTAGCTATGGCTACACCTTC
cdr3_aa: CASSPLGVSYGYTF

d_call: NA
v_call: TRBV6-2/TRBV6-3
clone_size: NA
j_call: TRBJ2-1
cdr3_nt: TGTGCCAGCAGTCGCCACAGAACCTACAATGAGCAGTTCTTC
cdr3_aa: CASSRHRTYNEQFF

d_call: TRBD1
v_call: TRBV29-1
clone_size: NA
j_call: TRBJ1-2
cdr3_nt: TGCAGCGTCTCGGGGACAGGGAGTTCCTTGACGGGGGGCTACACCTTC
cdr3_aa: CSVSGTGSSLTGGYTF

d_call: TRBD1
v_call: TRBV19
clone_size: few
j_call: TRBJ1-5
cdr3_nt: TGTGCCAGTAGTATTGACAGGGCTCAGCCCCAGCATTTT
cdr3_aa: CASSIDRAQPQHF

d_call: TRBD1
v_call: TRBV5-1
clone_size: NA
j_call: TRBJ1-2
cdr3_nt: TGCGCCAGCAGCCTCGGGACAGGGGGTAACTATGGCTACACCTTC
cdr3_aa: CASSLGTGGNYGYTF

d_call: TRBD2
v_call: TRBV5-1
clone_size: NA
j_call: TRBJ2-2
cdr3_nt: TGCGCCAGCAGACTCCTCACTAGCGGGGGTCGGAACACCGGGGAGCTGTTTTTT
cdr3_aa: CASRLLTSGGRNTGELFF

d_call: NA
v_call: TRBV5-1
clone_size: once
j_call: TRBJ1-5
cdr3_nt: TGCGCCAGCAGCTTGGAAGGGGGTATCAATCAGCCCCAGCATTTT
cdr3_aa: CASSLEGGINQPQHF

d_call: TRBD1
v_call: TRBV28
clone_size: NA
j_call: TRBJ2-7
cdr3_nt: TGTGCCAGCAGTTTAGACAGGGCTAGTGACGAGCAGTACTTC
cdr3_aa: CASSLDRASDEQYF

d_call: NA
v_call: TRBV28
clone_size: NA
j_call: TRBJ1-3
cdr3_nt: TGTGCCAGCAATCCCGGGGCCCTCGGAAACACCATATATTTT
cdr3_aa: CASNPGALGNTIYF

d_call: NA
v_call: TRBV5-4
clone_size: NA
j_call: TRBJ2-5
cdr3_nt: TGTGCCAGCAGCGTGGACTATTACTCCCAAGAGACCCAGTACTTC
cdr3_aa: CASSVDYYSQETQYF

d_call: TRBD2
v_call: TRBV18
clone_size: once
j_call: TRBJ2-1
cdr3_nt: TGTGCCAGCTCCCCCGGGACTAGCGGGAGACATGAGCAGTTCTTC
cdr3_aa: CASSPGTSGRHEQFF